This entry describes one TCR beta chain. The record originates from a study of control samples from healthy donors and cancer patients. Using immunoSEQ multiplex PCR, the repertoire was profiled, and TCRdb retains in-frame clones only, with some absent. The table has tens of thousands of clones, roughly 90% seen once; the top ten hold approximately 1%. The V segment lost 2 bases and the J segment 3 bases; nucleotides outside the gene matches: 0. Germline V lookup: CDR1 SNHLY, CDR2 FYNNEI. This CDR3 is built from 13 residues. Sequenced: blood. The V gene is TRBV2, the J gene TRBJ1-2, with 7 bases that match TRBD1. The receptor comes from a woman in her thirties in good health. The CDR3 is CASSEQGDYGYTF. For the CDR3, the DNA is TGTGCCAGCAGTGAACAGGGGGACTATGGCTACACCTTC.